This T cell receptor (beta chain) emerged from a study of cytomegalovirus exposure and HLA in healthy donors. Study-wide results and limits: Most TCR sequences showed up rarely, but some public TCRs showed up in many donors.

Germline assignment: CDR1 LNHDA and CDR2 SQIVND (reference sequence). There are 15 residues in the CDR3. Trimming removed 3 bases from V and 3 bases from J; junction bases left unmatched: 8. Use of 60 Vbeta and 13 Jbeta primers characterized the PCR. Sequenced by immunoSEQ multiplex PCR; TCRdb stores in-frame clones only, minus some. Of under 250,000 clones in the sample, 80% to 85% were seen once. Notes on this clone: The antigen remains unidentified.

The chain recombines TRBV19 with TRBJ2-7, with 7 nucleotides matching TRBD2. The sequencing input was PBMCs. This TCR derives from a boy aged 2 to 9 in good health and CMV-seronegative. Here the CDR3 reads CASSMAREDYYEQYF. CDR3 sequence (DNA): TGTGCCAGTAGTATGGCCCGGGAGGATTACTACGAGCAGTACTTC.